Here is one T cell receptor (beta chain) with its context. The sample is drawn from a study of blood T cells in healthy people across ages. Through a sample-barcoded 5' primer and a J-beta primer mix, a second PCR was run for about 6 to 11 cycles. TCRdb called the 5' RACE reads again in MiXCR, with one record for every CDR3 protein. The sample comprises approximately 1,000,000 distinct CDR3 sequences, 35% to 40% of which are singletons, and roughly 13% rests with the top ten. The germline CDR1 and CDR2 sequences are SNHLY and FYNNEI. Trimming pared 6 bases from V and 2 bases from J, leaving 15 bases between. This CDR3 is 15 amino acids long.

V is TRBV2 and J is TRBJ2-3; possibly TRBD1 or TRBD2 for D (5 bases each). The receptor's source is a young man in good health. The sequenced material came from blood. This chain's CDR3 is CASSWDDTNTDTQYF. The CDR3 nucleotides are TGTGCCAGCAGCTGGGACGATACCAACACAGATACGCAGTATTTT.